This entry lists 23 T cell receptor beta chains sequenced from one sample in a study of blood T cell repertoires in COVID-19 (dated by TCRdb to about 2020). The library was produced with the immunoSEQ multiplex PCR assay. The immuneACCESS repertoire file appears here via TCRdb, limited to in-frame rearrangements. These files lack a portion of the clones; in checked studies, under half of the deficit traces to unresolved V genes, and the cause of the others is not known. This sample is represented by 200,000 to 300,000 clones; about 87% of them were singletons. The ten largest make up around 5% of the sample. The sequencing sample was made of peripheral blood. The receptors here all came from an older woman with COVID-19, enrolled during active disease.

The chain has TRBV4-2 and TRBJ2-5, with TRBD2 identical over 9 bases. The CDR3 sequence is 17 residues long. V was clipped by 2 bases and J by 4 bases; unmatched bases: 11. Germline V lookup: CDR1 LGHNA, CDR2 YNFKEQ. In nucleotides, the CDR3 is TGTGCCAGCAGCCAACTCCTGGGCGGGAGGGCCTTAGAGACCCAGTACTTC. Its protein product is CASSQLLGGRALETQYF.

The CDR3 nucleotides read TGTGCCAGCATCACCGGGACAGGGGGCACTGAAGCTTTCTTT. Its translation is CASITGTGGTEAFF. The V and J genes are TRBV6-1 and TRBJ1-1; 11 positions match TRBD1. V trimming: 7 bases; J trimming: 4 bases; junction bases outside the gene matches: 5. There are 14 residues in the CDR3. Germline CDR1 and CDR2: MNHNS and SASEGT.

This sequence joins TRBV3-1 (or the pseudogene TRBV3-2) and TRBJ1-6, with unresolved D. Per the germline V gene, CDR1 is LGHDT and CDR2 is YNNKEL (reference sequence). Between the trimmed V and J ends, which lost 1 base and 9 bases, there was a span of 7 bases. The CDR3 length is 13 residues. The DNA of the CDR3 is TGTGCCAGCAGCCAAGGGGGAGGTTCACCCCTCCACTTT. Its protein product is CASSQGGGSPLHF.

The chain couples TRBV9 to TRBJ1-2; TRBD1 is a possible D gene (5 bases). Germline CDR1 SGDLS, CDR2 YYNGEE. Trimming took off 3 bases at V and 5 bases at J, with 11 bases between the two ends. The CDR3 has 13 residues. CDR3 region: CASSGGESYGYTF. The CDR3 bases are TGTGCCAGCAGCGGGGGGGAGTCGTATGGCTACACCTTC.

A single count supports this clone. The CDR3 bases are TGTGCCAGCAGCTTGGGTAGGGCGGGGGGCACAGATACGCAGTATTTT. It yields the protein CASSLGRAGGTDTQYF. The V and J genes are TRBV5-4 and TRBJ2-3, with 7 bases matching TRBD2. CDR1 SGHNT and CDR2 YYREEE come from the germline V gene (reference sequence). This CDR3 has 16 amino acids. V was clipped by 0 bases and J by 1 base; unmatched bases: 5.

This clone was picked up one time. The genes are TRBV30 and TRBJ1-1; maybe TRBD1 (6 bases). Germline V lookup: CDR1 GTSNPN, CDR2 SVGIG (reference sequence). This CDR3 has 13 amino acids. CDR3 DNA sequence: TGTGCATACAAGGGGGGGCCAAACACTGAAGCTTTCTTT. Translating it yields CAYKGGPNTEAFF. The whole variable domain, remainder taken from reference TRBV30 and TRBJ1-1, is SQTIHQWPATLVQPVGSPLSLECTVEGTSNPNLYWYRQAAGRGLQLLFYSVGIGQISSEVPQNLSASRPQDRQFILSSKKLLLSDSGFYLCAYKGGPNTEAFFGQGTRLTVV.

The J gene is TRBJ2-7, the V gene TRBV6-6; TRBD2 might be the D (5 bases). CDR1 and CDR2 from the germline V gene are MNHNY and SVGAGI (reference sequence). With 0 bases removed from V and 4 bases from J, the gap between germline ends came to 10 bases. The CDR3 has 14 amino acids. The chain's CDR3 is CASSYSSAKYEQYF. The CDR3, as DNA: TGTGCCAGCAGTTACTCTAGCGCAAAATACGAGCAGTACTTC.

The rearrangement joins TRBV5-4 to TRBJ2-1; TRBD2 aligns across 10 bases. The germline V gene encodes CDR1 SGHNT and CDR2 YYREEE (reference sequence). After removal of 4 bases from V and 3 bases from J, the junction contained 1 base not matched to a gene. CDR3 length equals 14 residues. This CDR3 reads CASSASGSYNEQFF. The CDR3 nucleotides are TGTGCCAGCAGCGCTAGCGGGAGCTACAATGAGCAGTTCTTC.

The chain employs TRBV28 and TRBJ1-1; D call uncertain. The CDR3 loop spans 14 amino acids. V lost 4 bases, J lost 6 bases, and 15 bases lay in between. Germline V CDR1 and CDR2: MDHEN, SYDVKM. CDR3 amino acids: CASSSPGRRSEAFF. The CDR3 region has the DNA TGTGCCAGCAGTTCCCCAGGCAGGAGGTCTGAAGCTTTCTTT.

The V call is TRBV12-5, the J call TRBJ2-3; 9 nucleotides align to TRBD2. V dropped 6 bases and J dropped 4; count of bases not matched to a gene: 11. The CDR3 runs 16 residues. Germline loops: CDR1 LGHNT, CDR2 FRNRAP. This CDR3 reads CASGAGTSPFADTQYF. The CDR3 bases are TGTGCTAGTGGGGCCGGGACTAGCCCCTTCGCAGATACGCAGTATTTT.

This clone was counted between two and nine times. The genes are TRBV5-1 and TRBJ1-2; 9 bases align to TRBD1. Germline CDR1 and CDR2: SGHRS and YFSETQ. The CDR3 spans 15 residues. V gave up 6 bases and J gave up 7 bases; unmatched junction bases: 13. The chain's CDR3 is CASNIPGQGSGGYTF. The CDR3 DNA is TGCGCCAGCAACATCCCGGGACAGGGTTCGGGTGGCTACACCTTC.

The chain carries TRBV6-2 or TRBV6-3 and TRBJ2-5; 9 bases map to TRBD1. In germline, CDR1 is MNHEY, CDR2 SVGEGT. This CDR3 is built from 15 residues. Trimming removed 5 bases from V and 1 base from J; junction bases left unmatched: 5. This chain's CDR3 is CASSPGDRAQETQYF. The CDR3, as DNA: TGTGCCAGCAGTCCAGGGGACAGGGCCCAAGAGACCCAGTACTTC.

This clone was observed a handful of times. The rearrangement links TRBV9 to TRBJ2-2, with a possible D match to TRBD2 (5 bases). The V gene's germline CDR1 is SGDLS and CDR2 YYNGEE. V was pared by 3 bases and J by 4 bases, with 16 bases between. The CDR3 contains 16 residues. CDR3 bases: TGTGCCAGCAGCGCCCGAATTGGAAGCGGCACCGGGGAGCTGTTTTTT. Translated, it gives CASSARIGSGTGELFF.

V gene TRBV9 combines with J gene TRBJ1-2; 11 bases align to TRBD1. J gave up 7 bases and V 3 bases, and 5 bases lay outside the gene matches. Germline V lookup: CDR1 SGDLS, CDR2 YYNGEE. The CDR3 loop spans 14 amino acids. CDR3: CASSARTGGSGYTF. The CDR3 DNA reads as TGTGCCAGCAGCGCCCGGACAGGGGGCAGTGGCTACACCTTC.

Here the CDR3 reads CATLGASNEQFF. In nucleotides, the CDR3 is TGTGCCACACTTGGAGCGTCCAATGAGCAGTTCTTC. The chain combines TRBV10-3 with TRBJ2-1; D not resolved. Germline V gene sequence: CDR1 ENHRY, CDR2 SYGVKD. This CDR3 is built from 12 residues. Deletions cut 10 bases from V and 6 bases from J, with 13 bases between.

The V and J genes are TRBV2 and TRBJ2-1, with TRBD1 as a possible D gene (6 bases). V lost 6 bases to trimming and J lost 9 bases, with 15 bases between them. CDR1 is SNHLY and CDR2 is FYNNEI in the germline V gene. The CDR3 is 13 residues long. Here the CDR3 DNA reads TGTGCCAGCAGATTGACAGGTGGCGCTGAGCAGTTCTTC. Protein product: CASRLTGGAEQFF.

The chain uses TRBV11-1 and TRBJ2-5; possible D gene TRBD1, 6 bases. The length of the CDR3 is 12 residues. The germline V and J ends were trimmed by 3 bases and 5 bases, with 7 bases remaining between them. The germline CDR1 and CDR2 sequences are SGHAT and FQDESV (reference sequence). CDR3: CASSFRGETQYF. For the CDR3, the DNA is TGTGCCAGCAGCTTTAGGGGGGAGACCCAGTACTTC.

This clone has a single count. J is TRBJ2-7 and V is TRBV28; TRBD2 aligns across 9 bases. The CDR3 totals 13 residues. Germline-derived CDR1 and CDR2 are MDHEN and SYDVKM. The J segment lost 4 bases and the V segment lost 6 bases, leaving 4 bases of the junction unmatched. The CDR3 nucleotides read TGTGCCAGCAGCCCTAGCGGGGCTTACGAGCAGTACTTC. Translating it yields CASSPSGAYEQYF.

The rearrangement joins TRBV27 to TRBJ2-1, with TRBD1 matching over 10 bases. CDR1 and CDR2 (germline): MNHEY, SMNVEV (reference sequence). The CDR3 loop spans 13 amino acids. J gave up 9 bases and V 7 bases, and 6 bases lay outside the gene matches. The CDR3, as DNA: TGTGCCAGCACCGGGACAGGGGTGAGTGAGCAGTTCTTC. Its protein is CASTGTGVSEQFF.

The rearrangement links TRBV2 to TRBJ2-7; 10 nucleotides align to TRBD2. After removal of 1 base from V and 5 bases from J, the junction contained 17 bases not matched to a gene. Looked up from germline, CDR1 is SNHLY and CDR2 is FYNNEI. The CDR3 loop spans 19 amino acids. The CDR3 bases are TGTGCCAGCAGTGAAGGGACCCCAGGGCTAGCGGGAGATAGCCACGAGCAGTACTTC. Protein product: CASSEGTPGLAGDSHEQYF. Variable domain in full (rest from reference TRBV2 and TRBJ2-7): EPEVTQTPSHQVTQMGQEVILRCVPISNHLYFYWYRQILGQKVEFLVSFYNNEISEKSEIFDDQFSVERPDGSNFTLKIRSTKLEDSAMYFCASSEGTPGLAGDSHEQYFGPGTRLTVT.

This chain uses TRBV6-1 with TRBJ2-7; 12 nucleotides match TRBD2. This CDR3 region has 19 residues. CDR1 and CDR2 (germline): MNHNS, SASEGT. The V gene end was trimmed by 3 bases and the J gene end by 2 bases; junction bases not matched to a gene: 14. The CDR3 bases are TGTGCCAGCAGTGATCTGGCCCTAGCGGGAGGGCCTAGAACCTACGAGCAGTACTTC. Its protein is CASSDLALAGGPRTYEQYF.

The chain carries TRBV23-1 and TRBJ2-1; D is possibly TRBD1 (6 bases). TRBV23-1 is reported as an ORF; its role is uncertain. V was trimmed by 6 bases and J by 10 bases, leaving 19 bases between them. The CDR3 spans 14 residues. The CDR3 here is CASSPKGGRREQFF. Here the CDR3 DNA reads TGCGCCAGCAGCCCAAAAGGGGGTCGGAGGGAGCAGTTCTTC.

The CDR3 bases are TGCGCCAGCAGCCAGGGGCCGCAGGGGGCTTCGGGCTACACCTTC. This gives the protein CASSQGPQGASGYTF. V is TRBV4-1 and J is TRBJ1-2; TRBD1 matches at 8 bases. The CDR3 runs 15 residues. CDR1 MGHRA and CDR2 YSYEKL come from the germline V gene. V shed 3 bases and J 8 bases; nucleotides not matched to a gene: 11.